Detailed here is one T cell receptor beta chain. TCRdb recomputed calls from the RT-PCR reads with MiXCR, one row per CDR3 protein. The sample lists about 700,000 distinct CDR3 sequences; over 12% were seen once. The V gene lost 0 bases and the J gene lost 8 bases, with 13 bases spanning the gap. CDR1 is GTSNPN, CDR2 SVGIG, per germline (reference sequence). This CDR3 contains 14 residues. The V and J genes are TRBV30 and TRBJ1-4; the D gene is possibly TRBD1 (5 bases). This receptor was identified in a female donor in good health, serving as a healthy control. Sequenced material: memory CD4+ T cells from blood. The CDR3: CAWSVVGWGEKLFF. CDR3 nucleotide sequence: TGTGCCTGGAGTGTGGTGGGCTGGGGGGAAAAACTGTTTTTT. Combining the CDR3 with reference TRBV30 and TRBJ1-4 gives the whole variable domain SQTIHQWPATLVQPVGSPLSLECTVEGTSNPNLYWYRQAAGRGLQLLFYSVGIGQISSEVPQNLSASRPQDRQFILSSKKLLLSDSGFYLCAWSVVGWGEKLFFGSGTQLSVL.